What follows are 16 T cell receptor beta chains derived from one specimen sequenced in a study of T cells after yellow fever vaccination. One entry per CDR3 protein, called by TCRdb with MiXCR from the 5' RACE reads. The table lists over 110,000 distinct CDR3 sequences, about 7.7% of them singletons. The sample was CD4+ T cells sorted from PBMCs, taken 5 days after the yellow fever booster vaccination. These receptors all come from a man younger than 40 who received the YFV17D yellow fever vaccine.

In this sample, this clonotype turned up many times. This chain uses TRBV20-1 with TRBJ2-2; 7 bases align to TRBD1. V gave up 2 bases and J gave up 1 base; unmatched junction bases: 4. The CDR3 extends over 15 amino acids. Germline CDR1 DFQATT, CDR2 SNEGSKA (reference sequence). DNA for the CDR3: TGCAGTGCTAGACCCGGGACAGTGAACACCGGGGAGCTGTTTTTT. Protein product: CSARPGTVNTGELFF.

Many counts were recorded for this clonotype. This chain links TRBV20-1 with TRBJ2-4, with 10 bases identical to TRBD2. V trimming: 0 bases; J trimming: 9 bases; junction bases outside the gene matches: 11. In germline, CDR1 is DFQATT, CDR2 SNEGSKA (reference sequence). The CDR3 covers 16 residues. DNA for the CDR3: TGCAGTGCTAGAGATGTAGGACTAGCGGTTGCTGGCATTCAGTACTTC. Translated: CSARDVGLAVAGIQYF.

This clonotype was seen repeatedly, ten times or more. The chain uses TRBV5-1 and TRBJ2-1, with D perhaps being TRBD1 or TRBD2 (6 bases each). This CDR3 contains 19 residues. Between the trimmed V and J ends, which lost 6 bases and 0 bases, there was a span of 25 bases. The V gene's germline CDR1 is SGHRS and CDR2 YFSETQ. This CDR3 reads CASTMRDTPSARSYNEQFF. The CDR3 nucleotides are TGCGCCAGCACAATGCGGGACACTCCTAGCGCCCGCTCCTACAATGAGCAGTTCTTC.

This clonotype showed up just a few times. The chain combines TRBV30 with TRBJ2-2; 9 nucleotides line up with TRBD1. This CDR3 contains 15 residues. CDR1 and CDR2 from the germline V gene are GTSNPN and SVGIG (reference sequence). With 4 bases clipped from V and 11 bases from J, the junction kept 14 bases outside the gene matches. The CDR3 loop is CAWTYTWGDRVELFF. For the CDR3, the DNA is TGTGCCTGGACCTACACATGGGGGGACAGGGTTGAGCTGTTTTTT.

This clonotype was seen many times. The chain carries TRBV29-1 and TRBJ2-5, with D unclear. The CDR3 loop spans 12 amino acids. V lost 3 bases to trimming and J lost 5 bases, with 10 bases between them. CDR1 is SQVTM and CDR2 is ANQGSEA in the germline V gene. CDR3 DNA: TGCAGCGTTGATTCCCGGCGTGAGACCCAGTACTTC. Protein sequence: CSVDSRRETQYF.

This clonotype was seen at least ten times. The chain employs TRBV12-3 or TRBV12-4 and TRBJ2-1; TRBD2 is a possible D gene (6 bases). The CDR3 runs to 14 residues. V gave up 3 bases and J gave up 10 bases, with 16 bases separating them. The CDR3 DNA reads as TGTGCCAGCAGTTTCTCCTCCGGGAGACGCGAGCAGTTCTTC. Amino acid sequence: CASSFSSGRREQFF.

This clonotype was found many times. The J gene is TRBJ2-7, the V gene TRBV5-1; 8 bases align to TRBD1. The V and J ends lost 0 bases and 5 bases, in that order; junction bases with no gene match: 7. Germline lookup yields CDR1 SGHRS and CDR2 YFSETQ. CDR3 size: 15 residues. In DNA, the CDR3 is TGCGCCAGCAGCTTGGGTGGGACAGGAGGCGACGAGCAGTACTTC. It specifies CASSLGGTGGDEQYF.

This clonotype was recorded a few times. The chain has TRBV20-1 and TRBJ1-2; no definite D call. CDR1 DFQATT and CDR2 SNEGSKA come from the germline V gene (reference sequence). V lost 2 bases, J lost 6 bases, and 10 bases lay in between. The CDR3 runs 12 residues. CDR3 bases: TGCAGTGCTAGAATATCGGGAGATGGCTACACCTTC. Protein sequence: CSARISGDGYTF.

V and J are TRBV5-5 and TRBJ1-3; unclear D gene. V was clipped by 2 bases and J by 4 bases, with 10 bases between them. This CDR3 contains 14 residues. Germline V gene sequence: CDR1 SGHKS, CDR2 YYEKEE (reference sequence). The CDR3 DNA sequence: TGTGCCAGCAGCTTCTGGACTGAAGGAAACACCATATATTTT. Protein product: CASSFWTEGNTIYF. Complete variable domain (other parts from reference TRBV5-5 and TRBJ1-3): DAGVTQSPTHLIKTRGQQVTLRCSPISGHKSVSWYQQVLGQGPQFIFQYYEKEERGRGNFPDRFSARQFPNYSSELNVNALLLGDSALYLCASSFWTEGNTIYFGEGSWLTVV.

This clonotype was observed many times. The CDR3 DNA reads as TGCAGCGTTCTTGGGTTCGAGTACGAGCAGTACTTC. It codes for CSVLGFEYEQYF. V is TRBV29-1 and J is TRBJ2-7; D not resolved. Trimming left V 5 bases short and J 4 bases short, with 12 bases between. Germline lookup yields CDR1 SQVTM and CDR2 ANQGSEA. The CDR3 is 12 amino acids.

This clonotype was detected ten times or more. The chain couples TRBV14 to TRBJ2-7, with 9 bases fitting TRBD1. Trimming cost V 5 bases and J 1 base; bases outside gene matches: 6. CDR3 size: 15 residues. Germline V gene sequence: CDR1 SGHDN, CDR2 FVKESK. The CDR3 DNA is TGTGCCAGCAGCGCAGGACAGGGGCCTTCCTACGAGCAGTACTTC. This sequence encodes CASSAGQGPSYEQYF.

This clonotype appeared many times. This chain joins TRBV18 and TRBJ2-5; TRBD2 matches at 7 bases. Germline CDR1 and CDR2: KGHSH and LQKENI. CDR3 size: 16 residues. J lost 1 base, V lost 2 bases, and 7 bases had no gene match. The DNA for the CDR3 is TGTGCCAGCTCACCATATATCTCGGGAGGCCAAGAGACCCAGTACTTC. It translates to CASSPYISGGQETQYF.

This clonotype was counted ten times or more. The V and J genes are TRBV29-1 and TRBJ2-1; no reliable D call. The CDR3 sequence is 15 residues long. Trimming left V 4 bases short and J 5 bases short, with 18 bases between. Germline values: CDR1 SQVTM, CDR2 ANQGSEA. The CDR3 coding sequence is TGCAGCGTTGGTAAGGCGATGGGCGGAAACAATGAGCAGTTCTTC. This gives the protein CSVGKAMGGNNEQFF.

This clonotype was observed many times. This chain connects TRBV4-2 to TRBJ2-5; D is uncertain. The CDR3 is 15 residues long. V was cut by 0 bases and J by 5 bases, with 13 bases left in between. Germline V gene sequence: CDR1 LGHNA, CDR2 YNFKEQ. The CDR3 region has the DNA TGTGCCAGCAGCCAAGATCTAACCTATACGGAGACCCAGTACTTC. Translation gives CASSQDLTYTETQYF.

About this clonotype itself: This may stem from a read error, because a much larger clone lies one nucleotide away. CDR3 coding DNA: TGTGCCAGCAGACAAGCAGGGGCGAACACTGAAGCTTTCTTT. This codes for CASRQAGANTEAFF. The rearrangement links TRBV3-1 to TRBJ1-1, with D possibly TRBD1 on 6 matching bases. The length of the CDR3 is 14 residues. Germline V gene lookup returns CDR1 LGHDT and CDR2 YNNKEL (reference sequence).

This clonotype was counted at least ten times. V is TRBV15 and J is TRBJ2-5, with D tentatively TRBD1 or TRBD2 (6 bases each). CDR3 length: 17 amino acids. Germline assignment: CDR1 LNHNV and CDR2 YYDKDF (reference sequence). Trimming cost V 2 bases and J 4 bases, with 20 bases left between them. CDR3 region: CATSRQDWGRELETQYF. CDR3 in DNA: TGTGCCACCAGCAGACAGGATTGGGGGCGGGAATTAGAGACCCAGTACTTC. Full variable domain (rest looked up from reference TRBV15 and TRBJ2-5): DAMVIQNPRYQVTQFGKPVTLSCSQTLNHNVMYWYQQKSSQAPKLLFHYYDKDFNNEADTPDNFQSRRPNTSFCFLDIRSPGLGDTAMYLCATSRQDWGRELETQYFGPGTRLLVL.